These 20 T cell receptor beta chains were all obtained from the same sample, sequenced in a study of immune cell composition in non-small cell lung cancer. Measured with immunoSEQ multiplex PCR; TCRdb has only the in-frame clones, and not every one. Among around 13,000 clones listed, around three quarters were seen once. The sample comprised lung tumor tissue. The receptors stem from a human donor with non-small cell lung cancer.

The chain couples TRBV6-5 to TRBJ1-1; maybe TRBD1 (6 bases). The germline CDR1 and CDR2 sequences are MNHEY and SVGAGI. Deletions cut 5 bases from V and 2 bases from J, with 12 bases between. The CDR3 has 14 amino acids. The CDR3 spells CASSASRGNTEAFF. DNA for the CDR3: TGTGCCAGCAGTGCCTCCAGGGGTAACACTGAAGCTTTCTTT.

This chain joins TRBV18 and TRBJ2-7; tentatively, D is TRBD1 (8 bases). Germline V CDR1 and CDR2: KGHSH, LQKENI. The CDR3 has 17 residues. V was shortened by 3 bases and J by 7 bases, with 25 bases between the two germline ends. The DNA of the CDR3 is TGTGCCAGCTCACCGATAACTGGACAGGGAGGGCCTCGGGAGCAGTACTTC. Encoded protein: CASSPITGQGGPREQYF. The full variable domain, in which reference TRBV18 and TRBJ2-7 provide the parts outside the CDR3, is NAGVMQNPRHLVRRRGQEARLRCSPMKGHSHVYWYRQLPEEGLKFMVYLQKENIIDESGMPKERFSAEFPKEGPSILRIQQVVRGDSAAYFCASSPITGQGGPREQYFGPGTRLTVT.

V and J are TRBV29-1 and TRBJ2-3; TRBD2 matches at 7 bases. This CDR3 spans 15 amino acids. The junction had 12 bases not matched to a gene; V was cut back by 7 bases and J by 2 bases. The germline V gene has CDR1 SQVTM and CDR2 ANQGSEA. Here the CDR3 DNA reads TGCAGCGCCCCAGGCCGGGACTACAACACAGATACGCAGTATTTT. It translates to CSAPGRDYNTDTQYF.

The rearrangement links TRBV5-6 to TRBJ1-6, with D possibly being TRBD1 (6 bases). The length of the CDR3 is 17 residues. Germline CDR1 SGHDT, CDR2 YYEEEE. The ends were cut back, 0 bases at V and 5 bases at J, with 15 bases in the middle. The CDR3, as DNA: TGTGCCAGCAGCTTGGTCCAGCCGGCAGGGGATAATTCACCCCTCCACTTT. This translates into CASSLVQPAGDNSPLHF.

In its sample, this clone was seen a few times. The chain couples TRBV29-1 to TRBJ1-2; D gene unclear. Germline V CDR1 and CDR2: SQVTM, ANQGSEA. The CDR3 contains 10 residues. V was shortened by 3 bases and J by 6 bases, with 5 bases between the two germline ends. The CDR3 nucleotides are TGCAGCGTTGACCGAGATGGCTACACCTTC. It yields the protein CSVDRDGYTF.

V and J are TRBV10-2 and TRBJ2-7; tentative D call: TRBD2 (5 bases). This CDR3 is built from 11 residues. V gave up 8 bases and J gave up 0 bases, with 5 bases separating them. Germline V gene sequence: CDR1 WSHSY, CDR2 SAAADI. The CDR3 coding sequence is TGCGCCAGCGGGAGCTCCTACGAGCAGTACTTC. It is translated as CASGSSYEQYF.

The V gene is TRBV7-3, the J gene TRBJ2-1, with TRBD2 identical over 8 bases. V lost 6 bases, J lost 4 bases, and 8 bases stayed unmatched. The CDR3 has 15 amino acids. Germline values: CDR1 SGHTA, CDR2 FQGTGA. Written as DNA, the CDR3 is TGTGCCAGCAGGATGGCTTCTAGCGGGTACAATGAGCAGTTCTTC. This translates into CASRMASSGYNEQFF.

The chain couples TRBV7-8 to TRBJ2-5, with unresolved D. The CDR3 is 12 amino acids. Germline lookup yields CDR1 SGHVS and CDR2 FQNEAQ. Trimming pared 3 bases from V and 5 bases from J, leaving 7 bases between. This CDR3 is CASSFNRETQYF. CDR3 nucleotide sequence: TGTGCCAGCAGCTTTAATCGTGAGACCCAGTACTTC.

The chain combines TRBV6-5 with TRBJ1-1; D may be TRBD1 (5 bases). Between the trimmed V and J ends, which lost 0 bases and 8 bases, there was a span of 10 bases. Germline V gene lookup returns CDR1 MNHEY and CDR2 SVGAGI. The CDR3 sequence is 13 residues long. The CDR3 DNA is TGTGCCAGCAGTTACTCGTTCCCAGGGGAAGCTTTCTTT. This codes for CASSYSFPGEAFF.

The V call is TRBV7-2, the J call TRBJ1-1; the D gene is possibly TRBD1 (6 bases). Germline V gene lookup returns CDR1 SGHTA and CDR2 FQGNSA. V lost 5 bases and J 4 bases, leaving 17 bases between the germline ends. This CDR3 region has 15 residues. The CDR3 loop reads CASSAKGGGGTEAFF. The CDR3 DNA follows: TGTGCCAGCAGCGCAAAGGGGGGGGGCGGCACTGAAGCTTTCTTT.

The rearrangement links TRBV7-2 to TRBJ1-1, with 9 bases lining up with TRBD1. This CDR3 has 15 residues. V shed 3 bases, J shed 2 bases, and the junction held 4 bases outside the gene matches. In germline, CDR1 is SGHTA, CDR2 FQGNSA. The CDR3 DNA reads TGTGCCAGCAGCTTTACAGGGGGCGGAAACACTGAAGCTTTCTTT. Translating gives CASSFTGGGNTEAFF.

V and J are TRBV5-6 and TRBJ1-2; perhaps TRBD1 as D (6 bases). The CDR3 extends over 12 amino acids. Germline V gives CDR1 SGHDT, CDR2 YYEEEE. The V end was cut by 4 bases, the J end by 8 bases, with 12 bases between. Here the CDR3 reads CASSLERGGYTF. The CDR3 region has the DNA TGTGCCAGCAGCCTGGAGAGGGGGGGCTACACCTTC. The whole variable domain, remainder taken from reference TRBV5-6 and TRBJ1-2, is DAGVTQSPTHLIKTRGQQVTLRCSPKSGHDTVSWYQQALGQGPQFIFQYYEEEERQRGNFPDRFSGHQFPNYSSELNVNALLLGDSALYLCASSLERGGYTFGSGTRLTVV.

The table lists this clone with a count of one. As DNA, the CDR3 is TGTGCCAGCAGCTTTCCCGAAGCGGCTATGAACACCGGGGAGCTGTTTTTT. Amino acid sequence: CASSFPEAAMNTGELFF. This chain links TRBV21-1 with TRBJ2-2; the table's D call, TRBD2, has no DNA check behind it. TRBV21-1 is designated a pseudogene. The CDR3 totals 17 residues.

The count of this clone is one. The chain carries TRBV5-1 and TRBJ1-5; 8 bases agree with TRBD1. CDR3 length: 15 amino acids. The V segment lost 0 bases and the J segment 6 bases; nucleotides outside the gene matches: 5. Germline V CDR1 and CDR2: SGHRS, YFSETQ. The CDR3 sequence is CASSLDGQGSQPQHF. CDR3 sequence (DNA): TGCGCCAGCAGCTTGGATGGACAGGGAAGTCAGCCCCAGCATTTT.

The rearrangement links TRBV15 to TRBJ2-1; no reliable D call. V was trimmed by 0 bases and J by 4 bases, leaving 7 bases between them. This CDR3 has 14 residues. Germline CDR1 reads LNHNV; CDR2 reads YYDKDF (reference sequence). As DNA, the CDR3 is TGTGCCACCAGCAGAGATTACGGGTACAATGAGCAGTTCTTC. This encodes CATSRDYGYNEQFF.

CDR3 sequence reads: CASSQARQGSYEQYF. The DNA of the CDR3 is TGTGCCAGCAGCCAAGCCCGACAGGGGTCCTACGAGCAGTACTTC. The chain employs TRBV4-2 and TRBJ2-7, with 8 bases identical to TRBD1. The CDR3 loop spans 15 amino acids. Germline loops: CDR1 LGHNA, CDR2 YNFKEQ. V dropped 1 base and J dropped 1; count of bases not matched to a gene: 3.

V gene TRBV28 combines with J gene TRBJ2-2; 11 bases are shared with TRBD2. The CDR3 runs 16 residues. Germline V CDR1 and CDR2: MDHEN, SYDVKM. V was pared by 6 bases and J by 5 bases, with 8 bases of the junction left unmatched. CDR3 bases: TGTGCCAGCAGATCCGGGACTAGCGGAAATACCGGGGAGCTGTTTTTT. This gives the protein CASRSGTSGNTGELFF.

The CDR3 sequence is CASSQGTGSINEKLFF. The DNA of the CDR3 is TGTGCCAGCAGCCAGGGGACAGGGTCGATTAATGAAAAACTGTTTTTT. The J gene is TRBJ1-4, the V gene TRBV5-6; TRBD1 aligns across 9 bases. Germline V gene sequence: CDR1 SGHDT, CDR2 YYEEEE. The CDR3 totals 16 residues. V lost 4 bases and J lost 4; bases outside the gene matches: 8.

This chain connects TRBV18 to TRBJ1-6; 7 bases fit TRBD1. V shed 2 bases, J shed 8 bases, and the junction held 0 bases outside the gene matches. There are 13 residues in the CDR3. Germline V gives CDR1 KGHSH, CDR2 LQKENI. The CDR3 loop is CASSPDRDSPLHF. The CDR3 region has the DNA TGTGCCAGCTCACCAGACAGGGATTCACCCCTCCACTTT.

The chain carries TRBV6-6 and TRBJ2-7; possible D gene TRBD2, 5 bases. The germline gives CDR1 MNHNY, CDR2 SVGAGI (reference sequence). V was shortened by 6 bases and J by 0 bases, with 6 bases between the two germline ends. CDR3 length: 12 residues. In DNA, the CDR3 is TGTGCCAGCAGACGGGACTCCTACGAGCAGTACTTC. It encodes CASRRDSYEQYF.